One sample yielded the 3 T cell receptor beta chains listed below, sequenced in a study of blood T cell repertoires in COVID-19. Clones were read by immunoSEQ multiplex PCR, and TCRdb kept only the in-frame ones, dropping some. The data contain about 260,000 clones, 91% of them singletons. The sample comprised peripheral blood. All receptors derive from a person aged 18-35 years with COVID-19, enrolled during active disease.

This clone was seen only a few times. The chain links TRBV6-5 to TRBJ2-1; 10 bases are shared with TRBD2. Germline CDR1 and CDR2: MNHEY and SVGAGI. The CDR3 is 16 amino acids. The V and J ends lost 4 bases and 5 bases, in that order; junction bases with no gene match: 8. The CDR3 DNA follows: TGTGCCAGCAGTTTAGTAGCGGGAGGTTTCGACAATGAGCAGTTCTTC. It yields the protein CASSLVAGGFDNEQFF.

This clone was seen only once. The chain is built from TRBV6-6 and TRBJ1-5; D gene unclear. V dropped 0 bases and J dropped 1 base, with 10 bases sitting between them. Germline V lookup: CDR1 MNHNY, CDR2 SVGAGI (reference sequence). There are 16 residues in the CDR3. The CDR3 here is CASSYSRVLSNQPQHF. DNA of the CDR3: TGTGCCAGCAGTTACTCGAGGGTCCTCAGCAATCAGCCCCAGCATTTT.

The chain combines TRBV19 with TRBJ2-1; 7 bases agree with TRBD1. The ends lost 0 bases at V and 2 bases at J; junction bases unmatched: 4. The CDR3 contains 16 residues. Germline CDR1 and CDR2: LNHDA and SQIVND (reference sequence). CDR3 residues: CASSIERGLTYNEQFF. CDR3 coding DNA: TGTGCCAGTAGTATAGAAAGGGGGCTGACCTACAATGAGCAGTTCTTC.